These T cell receptor beta chains were read from a single sample in a study of cytomegalovirus exposure and HLA in healthy donors. Assay: immunoSEQ multiplex PCR; the TCRdb copy retains only in-frame clones and omits some. The sample lists 80,000 to 95,000 clones; about two thirds were seen once. Sequencing was done on a sample of PBMCs. These receptor sequences come from a human donor in good health. Each CDR3 is given with its conserved first and last residue. D genes are given only for firm matches. Clone size appears in some rows only: once, few, many, or a class for an expanded clone.

j_call,v_call,clone_size,d_call,cdr3_nt,cdr3_aa
TRBJ2-2,TRBV5-1,.,.,TGCGCCAGCGCCCAGTCTTCGTCCGCCGGGGAGCTGTTTTTT,CASAQSSSAGELFF
TRBJ1-5,TRBV6-9,.,TRBD1,TGTGCCAGCAGTCTGGGGACAGAAGAAGCTATTAATCAGCCCCAGCATTTT,CASSLGTEEAINQPQHF
TRBJ1-6,TRBV5-1,.,TRBD1,TGCGCCAGCAGCCCTCAAGGACAGGGGAGGAGTTCACCCCTCCACTTT,CASSPQGQGRSSPLHF
TRBJ2-1,TRBV2,.,TRBD2,TGTGCCAGCAGTGGGACTAGCGGGGGGGGAAAGTTCTTC,CASSGTSGGGKFF
TRBJ2-5,TRBV7-8,.,.,TGTGCCAGCAGCTTAGTGGCGGGGCCGGGAGAGACCCAGTACTTC,CASSLVAGPGETQYF
TRBJ1-1,TRBV7-3,.,.,TGTGCCAGCAGCACGACAGCAGGGGTTTATGGCACTGAAGCTTTCTTT,CASSTTAGVYGTEAFF
TRBJ1-1,TRBV7-3,.,TRBD1,TGTGCCAGCAGCCGTGGGACAGGGGTGTCGGACACTGAAGCTTTCTTT,CASSRGTGVSDTEAFF
TRBJ2-7,TRBV7-8,.,TRBD2,TGTGCCAGCAGTTTAATACCGGGACTAAGCGAGCAGTACTTC,CASSLIPGLSEQYF
TRBJ1-2,TRBV2,.,.,TGTGCCAGCAGTTCGGGCAGGGATCTTTTTCGCTACACCTTC,CASSSGRDLFRYTF
TRBJ2-2,TRBV6-5,once,.,TGTGCCAGTAAACCTGCTGAGGCGGCAGGGGAGCTGTTTTTT,CASKPAEAAGELFF